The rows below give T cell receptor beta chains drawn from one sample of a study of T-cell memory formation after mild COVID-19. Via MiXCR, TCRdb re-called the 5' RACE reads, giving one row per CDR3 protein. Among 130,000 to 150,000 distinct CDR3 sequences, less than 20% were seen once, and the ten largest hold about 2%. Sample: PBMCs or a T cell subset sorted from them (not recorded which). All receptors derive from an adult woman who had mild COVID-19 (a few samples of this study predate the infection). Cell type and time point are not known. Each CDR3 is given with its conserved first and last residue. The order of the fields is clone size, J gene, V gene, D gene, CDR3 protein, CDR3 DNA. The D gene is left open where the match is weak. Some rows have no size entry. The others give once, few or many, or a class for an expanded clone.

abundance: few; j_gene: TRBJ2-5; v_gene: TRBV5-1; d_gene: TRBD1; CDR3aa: CASRHTLSGTEETQYF; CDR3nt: TGCGCCAGCAGACATACGCTTTCCGGGACAGAAGAGACCCAGTACTTC
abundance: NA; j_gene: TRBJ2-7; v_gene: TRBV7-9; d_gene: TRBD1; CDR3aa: CASSGIDPGQGAGEQYF; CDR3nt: TGTGCCAGCAGCGGTATCGACCCGGGACAGGGGGCGGGCGAGCAGTACTTC
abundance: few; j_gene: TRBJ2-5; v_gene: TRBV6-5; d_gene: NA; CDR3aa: CASRKTVSETQYF; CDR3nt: TGTGCCAGCAGGAAAACAGTGTCGGAGACCCAGTACTTC
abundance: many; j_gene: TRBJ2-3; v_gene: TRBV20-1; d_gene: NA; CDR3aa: CSASSVVADTQYF; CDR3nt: TGCAGTGCTAGCTCGGTAGTGGCAGATACGCAGTATTTT
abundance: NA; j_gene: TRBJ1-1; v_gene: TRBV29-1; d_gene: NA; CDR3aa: CSVVDRHSEAFF; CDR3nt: TGCAGCGTTGTTGACAGGCACAGTGAAGCTTTCTTT
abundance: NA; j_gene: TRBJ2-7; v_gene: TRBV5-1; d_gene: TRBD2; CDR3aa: CASSSSTTSGGDEQYF; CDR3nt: TGCGCCAGCAGCTCCTCTACTACTAGCGGAGGAGACGAGCAGTACTTC
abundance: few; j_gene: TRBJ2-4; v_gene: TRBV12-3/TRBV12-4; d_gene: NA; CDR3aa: CASSTLAPGVQYF; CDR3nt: TGTGCCAGCAGTACGTTAGCCCCGGGCGTTCAGTACTTC
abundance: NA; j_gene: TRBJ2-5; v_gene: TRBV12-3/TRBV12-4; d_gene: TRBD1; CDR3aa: CASIRTGQETQYF; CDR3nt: TGTGCCAGCATCCGGACAGGGCAAGAGACCCAGTACTTC
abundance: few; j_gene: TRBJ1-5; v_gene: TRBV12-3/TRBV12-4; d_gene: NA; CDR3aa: CASSLGQLRGVAQHF; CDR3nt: TGTGCCAGCAGTTTAGGGCAGTTGAGGGGGGTAGCCCAGCATTTT
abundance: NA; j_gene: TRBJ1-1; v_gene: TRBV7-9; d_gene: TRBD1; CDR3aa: CASRAVGQMNTEAFF; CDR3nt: TGTGCCAGCAGGGCGGTGGGACAGATGAACACTGAAGCTTTCTTT
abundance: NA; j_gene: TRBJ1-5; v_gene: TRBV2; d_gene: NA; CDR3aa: CASRATDYSNQPQHF; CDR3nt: TGTGCCAGCAGGGCGACAGATTATAGCAATCAGCCCCAGCATTTT
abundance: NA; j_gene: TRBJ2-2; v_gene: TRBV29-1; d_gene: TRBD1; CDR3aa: CSVGSGQGGLFATGELFF; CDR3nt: TGCAGCGTTGGATCGGGACAGGGGGGGCTTTTCGCCACCGGGGAGCTGTTTTTT
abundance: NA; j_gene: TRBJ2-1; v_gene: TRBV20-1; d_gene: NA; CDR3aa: CSARSQLSSYNEQFF; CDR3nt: TGCAGTGCTAGATCACAGCTCAGCTCCTACAATGAGCAGTTCTTC
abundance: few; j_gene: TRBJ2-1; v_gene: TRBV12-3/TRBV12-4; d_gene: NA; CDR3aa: CASSPGTTAYNEQFF; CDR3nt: TGTGCCAGCAGTCCCGGGACAACCGCCTACAATGAGCAGTTCTTC
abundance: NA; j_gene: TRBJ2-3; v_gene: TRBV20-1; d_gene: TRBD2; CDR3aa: CSARSSGGWDTQYF; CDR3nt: TGCAGTGCTAGATCTAGCGGGGGTTGGGATACGCAGTATTTT
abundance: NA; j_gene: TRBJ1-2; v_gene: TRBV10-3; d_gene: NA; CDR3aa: CAISSERNYGYTF; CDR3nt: TGTGCCATCAGCTCCGAACGCAACTATGGCTACACCTTC
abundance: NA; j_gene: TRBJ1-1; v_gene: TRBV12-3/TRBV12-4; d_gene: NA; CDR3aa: CASTQGANTEAFF; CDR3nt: TGTGCCAGCACTCAGGGTGCGAACACTGAAGCTTTCTTT
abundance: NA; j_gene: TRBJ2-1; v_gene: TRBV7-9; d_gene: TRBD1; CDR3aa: CASSLVGDRVDEQFF; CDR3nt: TGTGCCAGCAGCTTAGTTGGTGACAGGGTCGATGAGCAGTTCTTC
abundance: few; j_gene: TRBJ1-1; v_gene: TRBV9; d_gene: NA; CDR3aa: CASSVGEATEAFF; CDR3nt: TGTGCCAGCAGCGTAGGAGAGGCCACTGAAGCTTTCTTT
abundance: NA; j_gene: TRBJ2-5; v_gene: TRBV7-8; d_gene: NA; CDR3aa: CASSLVQERTQYF; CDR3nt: TGTGCCAGCAGCTTAGTACAGGAAAGGACCCAGTACTTC
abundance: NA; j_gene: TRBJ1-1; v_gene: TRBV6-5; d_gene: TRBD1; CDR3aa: CASSYSAGGLVFF; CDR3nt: TGTGCCAGCAGTTACTCTGCAGGGGGGCTTGTCTTCTTT
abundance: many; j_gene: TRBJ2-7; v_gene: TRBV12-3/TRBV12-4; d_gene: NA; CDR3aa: CASSLTTVEQYF; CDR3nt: TGTGCCAGCAGTCTTACGACAGTCGAGCAGTACTTC
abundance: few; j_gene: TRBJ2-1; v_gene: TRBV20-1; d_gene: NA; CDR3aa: CSARLSSYNEQFF; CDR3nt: TGCAGTGCTAGATTGAGCTCCTACAATGAGCAGTTCTTC
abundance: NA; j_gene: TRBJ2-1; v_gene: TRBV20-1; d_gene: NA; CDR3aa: CSAFLLEGSSYNEQFF; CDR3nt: TGCAGTGCATTCCTCTTGGAGGGTAGCTCCTACAATGAGCAGTTCTTC
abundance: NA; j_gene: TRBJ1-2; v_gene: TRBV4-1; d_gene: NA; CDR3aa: CASSQDPSVPALGYTF; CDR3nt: TGCGCCAGCAGCCAAGATCCTTCCGTACCTGCACTTGGCTACACCTTC
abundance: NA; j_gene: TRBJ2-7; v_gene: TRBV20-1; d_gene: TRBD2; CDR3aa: CSAREASGKGLYEQYF; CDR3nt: TGCAGTGCTAGAGAGGCCAGCGGGAAGGGTCTCTACGAGCAGTACTTC
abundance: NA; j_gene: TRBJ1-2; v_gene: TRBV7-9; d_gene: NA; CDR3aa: CASSSRGYGYTF; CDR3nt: TGTGCCAGCAGCTCACGGGGTTATGGCTACACCTTC
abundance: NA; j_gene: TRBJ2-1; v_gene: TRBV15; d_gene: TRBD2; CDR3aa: CATSSRYRGGSYNEQFF; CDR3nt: TGTGCCACCAGCAGCCGGTATCGCGGGGGGTCCTACAATGAGCAGTTCTTC
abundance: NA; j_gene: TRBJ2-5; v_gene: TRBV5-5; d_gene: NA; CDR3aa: CASSLGHQGETQYF; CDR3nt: TGTGCCAGCAGCTTAGGACACCAGGGGGAGACCCAGTACTTC
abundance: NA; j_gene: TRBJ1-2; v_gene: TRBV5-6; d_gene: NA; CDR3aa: CASSLVLTGPGYTF; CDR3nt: TGTGCCAGCAGCTTGGTTCTGACAGGTCCTGGCTACACCTTC
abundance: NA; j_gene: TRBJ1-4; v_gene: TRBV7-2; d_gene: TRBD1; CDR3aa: CASSSYRGSNEKLFF; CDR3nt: TGTGCCAGCAGCTCCTACAGGGGAAGTAATGAAAAACTGTTTTTT